This T cell receptor beta chain was sequenced in a study of PD-L1 blockade in urothelial cancer. Sample time point: peripheral blood 6 weeks after treatment start. The table came from immunoSEQ multiplex PCR; TCRdb's copy has only in-frame clones and leaves some out. The sample holds roughly 110,000 clones; approximately 90% are singletons and the top ten take less than 5%. The CDR3 spans 16 residues. The V and J ends lost 2 bases and 5 bases, in that order; junction bases with no gene match: 13. Germline-derived CDR1 and CDR2 are SQVTM and ANQGSEA. Source: PBMCs, taken around atezolizumab (anti-PD-L1) treatment. This receptor was obtained from a man between 60 and 75 years old with urothelial cancer. The chain carries TRBV29-1 and TRBJ2-5; 8 bases agree with TRBD2. This chain's CDR3 is CSVESRGREGRETQYF. DNA for the CDR3: TGCAGCGTTGAATCAAGAGGTCGGGAGGGCCGGGAGACCCAGTACTTC.